This T cell receptor beta chain derives from a study of T-cell reconstitution after alpha-beta-depleted transplantation in children. In its sample, this clonotype was seen many times. Its target is unknown. Unmatched junction bases numbered 8, after V lost 3 bases and J lost 2 bases. This CDR3 is built from 17 residues. Germline V gene sequence: CDR1 LNHNV, CDR2 YYDKDF (reference sequence). The authors prepared the TCRbeta library with unique molecular identifiers. TCRdb recomputed calls from the PCR reads with MiXCR, one row per CDR3 protein. Of 250,000 to 400,000 distinct CDR3 sequences listed, roughly 25% are singletons. General observations from the study: Reported findings indicate that, about two months after transplant, alpha-beta T cells came from several hundred expanded clones, which were derived from non-depleted graft cells. T-cell counts and diversity were attributed mostly to newly produced T cells one year after transplant. Surviving recipient T cells and thymic progenitors underlay high day-60 TCRbeta diversity in some patients.

Sequenced material: PBMCs, mostly from graft donor cells, taken 180 days after TCRalphabeta/CD19-depleted stem cell transplant. The V and J genes are TRBV15 and TRBJ2-7; 12 nucleotides agree with TRBD1. The receptor's source is a male patient under 18 who had a stem cell transplant for acute lymphoblastic leukemia, so the T cells may come from the graft donor. The chain's CDR3 is CATSSGTGGHFTYEQYF. The DNA of the CDR3 is TGTGCCACCAGCAGTGGGACAGGGGGCCATTTTACCTACGAGCAGTACTTC. Together with reference TRBV15 and TRBJ2-7, the CDR3 gives the full variable domain: DAMVIQNPRYQVTQFGKPVTLSCSQTLNHNVMYWYQQKSSQAPKLLFHYYDKDFNNEADTPDNFQSRRPNTSFCFLDIRSPGLGDTAMYLCATSSGTGGHFTYEQYFGPGTRLTVT.